Presented here are 14 T cell receptor beta chains from one specimen sequenced in a study of Graves' ophthalmopathy and Graves' hyperthyroidism. Amplifying from RNA transcripts, the study obtained TCR beta CDR3 regions. The first round was an RT-PCR with HTBI primers, and the second round was a multiplex PCR. TCRdb reanalysed the multiplex PCR reads using MiXCR and keeps one entry per CDR3 protein. The table has about 400,000 distinct CDR3 sequences, under 25% seen once; the top ten hold roughly 3%. Sequenced: peripheral blood. The receptors stem from a woman in her late teens or twenties with stable Graves' hyperthyroidism.

This clonotype was observed at least ten times. V usage is TRBV6-2 or TRBV6-3 and J usage is TRBJ1-5; 7 positions agree with TRBD1. In germline, CDR1 is MNHEY, CDR2 SVGEGT. The V segment lost 5 bases and the J segment 6 bases; nucleotides outside the gene matches: 10. The CDR3 consists of 15 residues. CDR3 nucleotides: TGTGCCAGCAGTCGCATCCAGACAGGGAGTCAGCCCCAGCATTTT. Protein: CASSRIQTGSQPQHF.

This clonotype occurred many times. The CDR3 DNA reads as TGTGCCAGCAGTGTAGCGGGGATCTACGAGCAGTACTTC. It translates to CASSVAGIYEQYF. The chain combines TRBV6-1 with TRBJ2-7; 8 bases are a match to TRBD2. V trimming: 4 bases; J trimming: 3 bases; junction bases outside the gene matches: 2. There are 13 residues in the CDR3. Germline values: CDR1 MNHNS, CDR2 SASEGT.

This clonotype has ten or more counts. Here the CDR3 DNA reads TGTGCCAGCAGCTTACCGGGACTAGCGGAGCACAAAAACATTCAGTACTTC. Translated: CASSLPGLAEHKNIQYF. V gene TRBV7-2 combines with J gene TRBJ2-4, with TRBD2 identical over 11 bases. Germline CDR1 and CDR2: SGHTA and FQGNSA. The CDR3 covers 17 residues. V shed 2 bases, J shed 3 bases, and the junction held 6 bases outside the gene matches.

As to this clonotype: Its ends do not fully match the called genes, so a read error is possible. The J gene is TRBJ1-2, the V gene TRBV10-3; TRBD1 matches 9 bases. From germline, CDR1 is ENHRY and CDR2 SYGVKD. The CDR3 runs 16 residues. The DNA for the CDR3 is TGTGCCATCATTGAGCCAGGGACAGGGCTCGGTGATGGCTACACCTTC. Protein product: CAIIEPGTGLGDGYTF.

This clonotype was picked up a small number of times. The rearrangement links TRBV6-2 or TRBV6-3 to TRBJ2-5, with 7 bases fitting TRBD1. Germline CDR1 is MNHEY and CDR2 is SVGEGT. This CDR3 has 14 residues. The ends lost 5 bases at V and 1 base at J; junction bases unmatched: 4. The CDR3: CASSPTGVQETQYF. CDR3 bases: TGTGCCAGCAGTCCTACAGGGGTCCAAGAGACCCAGTACTTC.

The V and J genes are TRBV6-5 and TRBJ1-1; D is unresolved. The CDR3 extends over 15 amino acids. The V end was cut by 0 bases, the J end by 1 base, with 9 bases between. The germline V gene encodes CDR1 MNHEY and CDR2 SVGAGI. CDR3 bases: TGTGCCAGCAGTTACTCTGGGAGTGGGAACACTGAAGCTTTCTTT. It codes for CASSYSGSGNTEAFF.

This clonotype has more than one count but fewer than ten. This chain uses TRBV20-1 with TRBJ2-5, with 16 bases aligning to TRBD2. Germline V gene lookup returns CDR1 DFQATT and CDR2 SNEGSKA (reference sequence). The CDR3 is made up of 20 amino acids. Trimming took 0 bases from V and 5 from J; bases not matched to a gene: 15. CDR3 nucleotides: TGCAGTGCTAGAGAGGGTGGGGGAGAAGGGACTAGCGGGAGGGTTGAGACCCAGTACTTC. This encodes CSAREGGGEGTSGRVETQYF.

On this clonotype itself: This may stem from a read error, because a much larger clone lies one nucleotide away. The rearrangement uses TRBV11-2 and TRBJ2-5, with 7 bases fitting TRBD1. CDR1 is SGHAT and CDR2 is FQNNGV in the germline V gene. The CDR3 extends over 15 amino acids. The CDR3 region has the DNA TGTGCCAGCAGCTTAGGTGGGACAGAGGAAGAGGCCCAGTACTTC. It encodes CASSLGGTEEEAQYF.

V is TRBV6-5 and J is TRBJ1-1; possibly TRBD1 for D (6 bases). V dropped 0 bases and J dropped 4 bases, with 12 bases sitting between them. CDR1 is MNHEY, CDR2 SVGAGI, per germline. The CDR3 is 15 residues long. The CDR3 DNA is TGTGCCAGCAGTTACTCGGCCAGGGGTATCACTGAAGCTTTCTTT. The encoded protein is CASSYSARGITEAFF.

The chain has TRBV10-1 and TRBJ2-3, with D possibly matching TRBD1 (6 bases). The CDR3 is 14 amino acids. The germline V gene has CDR1 WNHNN and CDR2 SYGVQD (reference sequence). Trimming pared 4 bases from V and 5 bases from J, leaving 13 bases between. The chain's CDR3 is CASSGRTGLDTQYF. CDR3 DNA: TGCGCCAGCAGTGGCCGAACAGGGTTAGATACGCAGTATTTT.

This chain links TRBV12-3 or TRBV12-4 with TRBJ2-7; D may correspond to TRBD1 or TRBD2 (5 bases each). The CDR3 extends over 12 amino acids. V was shortened by 2 bases and J by 10 bases, with 12 bases between the two germline ends. The CDR3 region is CASSLIGTDQYF. The CDR3 region has the DNA TGTGCCAGCAGTTTAATTGGGACGGATCAGTACTTC.

V gene TRBV19 combines with J gene TRBJ1-5; TRBD1 is a possible D gene (5 bases). Germline lookup yields CDR1 LNHDA and CDR2 SQIVND (reference sequence). Trimming left V 7 bases short and J 2 bases short, with 12 bases between. The CDR3 contains 14 residues. The CDR3 loop reads CASNGGGGNQPQHF. The CDR3, as DNA: TGTGCCAGTAACGGGGGAGGCGGCAATCAGCCCCAGCATTTT.

This clonotype was recorded at least ten times. The chain carries TRBV12-3 or TRBV12-4 and TRBJ1-3; no clear D gene. The V and J ends lost 8 bases and 0 bases respectively, with 14 bases between them. The CDR3 totals 15 residues. The CDR3 DNA reads as TGTGCCAGCGGCCGTATTAGCGGCTCTGGAAACACCATATATTTT. Amino acid sequence: CASGRISGSGNTIYF.

This clonotype came up many times. The chain carries TRBV19 and TRBJ2-2; D gene unclear. The length of the CDR3 is 11 residues. Germline CDR1 reads LNHDA; CDR2 reads SQIVND (reference sequence). V lost 3 bases to trimming and J lost 5 bases, with 1 base between them. CDR3 residues: CASSITGELFF. The CDR3 bases are TGTGCCAGTAGTATTACCGGGGAGCTGTTTTTT.